This TCR beta chain was captured by sequencing in a study of blood T cell repertoires in COVID-19. Study in general: Sites across the United States, Italy and Spain contributed samples from acute and convalescent COVID-19. T cells, B-cell-depleted T cells, or PBMCs supplied cDNA or gDNA.

Trimming at V came to 0 bases and at J to 2 bases, leaving 16 bases not matched to a gene. The CDR3 extends over 19 amino acids. Germline V gene lookup returns CDR1 SGHAT and CDR2 FQNNGV. This clone was seen only once. Original processing methods: Estimates of nucleated cell counts were drawn from the amplification of reference gene primers. The repertoire was sequenced with immunoSEQ multiplex PCR; TCRdb's copy has only in-frame clones and lacks some. V and J calls and clone size are given by that table; D and trimming were obtained from the DNA. The sample lists about 180,000 clones, about 85% occurring once.

Sequencing was done on a sample of peripheral blood. The sequence was obtained from an elderly woman with acute or convalescent COVID-19. The chain links TRBV11-2 to TRBJ2-7; 7 bases map to TRBD2. CDR3 loop: CASSLDLNRGGVGTYEQYF. The CDR3 nucleotides read TGTGCCAGCAGCTTAGATCTTAACCGCGGGGGAGTTGGCACCTACGAGCAGTACTTC.